This TCR beta chain was found in a study of T cells in Graves' hyperthyroidism and ophthalmopathy. Diagnoses rested on clinical symptoms, serum thyroxine and TRAb, thyroid ultrasound and orbital computed tomography. This clonotype was found many times. This CDR3 has 15 amino acids. Germline V lookup: CDR1 SEHNR, CDR2 FQNEAQ (reference sequence). V gave up 5 bases and J gave up 0 bases, with 13 bases separating them. Authors of the study amplified TCR beta CDR3 regions from RNA transcripts. Researchers ran a first-round RT-PCR on the TCR CDR3 using the HTBI primer set. MiXCR was run by TCRdb on the multiplex PCR reads, yielding one entry per CDR3 protein. Among some 400,000 distinct CDR3 sequences, about 14% were seen once, and the ten largest hold 11%.

The sequenced sample consisted of blood. The chain links TRBV7-9 to TRBJ1-1; D gene unclear. This TCR derives from an older woman with Graves' hyperthyroidism. The CDR3 protein is CASSPPLGLNTEAFF. As DNA, the CDR3 is TGTGCCAGCAGCCCCCCGTTAGGGTTGAACACTGAAGCTTTCTTT.